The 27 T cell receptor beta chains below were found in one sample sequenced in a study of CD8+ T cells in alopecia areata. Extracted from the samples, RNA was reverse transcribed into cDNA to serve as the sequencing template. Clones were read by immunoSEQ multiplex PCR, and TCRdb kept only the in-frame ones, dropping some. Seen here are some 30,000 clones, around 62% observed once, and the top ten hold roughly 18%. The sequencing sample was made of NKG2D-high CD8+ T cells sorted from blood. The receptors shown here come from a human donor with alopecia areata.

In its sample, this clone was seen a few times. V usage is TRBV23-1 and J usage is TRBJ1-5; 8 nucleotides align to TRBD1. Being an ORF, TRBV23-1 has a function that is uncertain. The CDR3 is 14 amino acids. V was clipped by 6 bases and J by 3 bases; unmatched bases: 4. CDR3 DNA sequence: TGCGCCAGCAGGAGGACAGGGTCCAATCAGCCCCAGCATTTT. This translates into CASRRTGSNQPQHF.

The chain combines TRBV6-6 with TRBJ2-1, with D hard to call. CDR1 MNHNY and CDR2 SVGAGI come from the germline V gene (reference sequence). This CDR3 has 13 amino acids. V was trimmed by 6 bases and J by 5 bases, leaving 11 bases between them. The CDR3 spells CASSPYKDNEQFF. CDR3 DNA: TGTGCCAGCAGCCCCTACAAAGACAATGAGCAGTTCTTC.

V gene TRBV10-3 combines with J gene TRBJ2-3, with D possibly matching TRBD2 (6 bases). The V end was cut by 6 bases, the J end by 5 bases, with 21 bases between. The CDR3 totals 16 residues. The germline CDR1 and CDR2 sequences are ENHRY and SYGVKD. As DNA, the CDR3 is TGTGCCATCAGGCCGGGACCCGGGGAGGAAAAAGATACGCAGTATTTT. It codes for CAIRPGPGEEKDTQYF.

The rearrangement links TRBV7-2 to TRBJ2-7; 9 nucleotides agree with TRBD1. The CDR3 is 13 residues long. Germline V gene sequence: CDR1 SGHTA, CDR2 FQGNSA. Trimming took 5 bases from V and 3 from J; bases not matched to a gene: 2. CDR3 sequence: CASSTTGGYEQYF. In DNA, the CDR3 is TGTGCCAGCAGCACGACAGGGGGCTACGAGCAGTACTTC.

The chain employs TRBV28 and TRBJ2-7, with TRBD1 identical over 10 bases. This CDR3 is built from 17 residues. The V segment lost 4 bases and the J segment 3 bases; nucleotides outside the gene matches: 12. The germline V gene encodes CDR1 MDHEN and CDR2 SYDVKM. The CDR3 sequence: CASSSGTGVLLNYEQYF. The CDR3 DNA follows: TGTGCCAGCAGTTCCGGGACAGGGGTACTGCTTAACTACGAGCAGTACTTC.

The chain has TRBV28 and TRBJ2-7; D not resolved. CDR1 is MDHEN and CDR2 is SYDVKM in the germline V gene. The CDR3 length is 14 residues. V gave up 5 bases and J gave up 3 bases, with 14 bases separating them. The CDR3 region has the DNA TGTGCCAGCAGTCCCCCGGCTGCTCACTACGAGCAGTACTTC. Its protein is CASSPPAAHYEQYF. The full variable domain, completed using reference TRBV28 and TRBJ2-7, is DVKVTQSSRYLVKRTGEKVFLECVQDMDHENMFWYRQDPGLGLRLIYFSYDVKMKEKGDIPEGYSVSREKKERFSLILESASTNQTSMYLCASSPPAAHYEQYFGPGTRLTVT.

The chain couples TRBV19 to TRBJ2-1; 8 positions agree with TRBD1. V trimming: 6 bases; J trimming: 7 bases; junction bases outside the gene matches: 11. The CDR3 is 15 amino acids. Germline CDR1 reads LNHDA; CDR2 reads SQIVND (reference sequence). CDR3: CASRQPRTGYNEQFF. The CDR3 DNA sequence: TGTGCCAGTAGGCAACCCAGGACAGGGTATAATGAGCAGTTCTTC.

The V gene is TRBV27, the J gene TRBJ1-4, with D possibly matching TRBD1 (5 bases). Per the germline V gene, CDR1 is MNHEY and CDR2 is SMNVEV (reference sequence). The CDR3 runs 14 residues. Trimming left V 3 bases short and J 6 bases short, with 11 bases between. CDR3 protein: CASSLSREDEKLFF. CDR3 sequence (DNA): TGTGCCAGCAGTTTGTCCAGGGAGGATGAAAAACTGTTTTTT.

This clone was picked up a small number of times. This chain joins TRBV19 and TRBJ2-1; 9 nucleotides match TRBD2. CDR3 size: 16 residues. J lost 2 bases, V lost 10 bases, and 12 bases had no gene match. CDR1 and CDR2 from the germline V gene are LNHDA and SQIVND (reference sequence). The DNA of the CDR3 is TGTGCCAACTCCCCGTGGACTAGCGCGACCTACAATGAGCAGTTCTTC. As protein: CANSPWTSATYNEQFF.

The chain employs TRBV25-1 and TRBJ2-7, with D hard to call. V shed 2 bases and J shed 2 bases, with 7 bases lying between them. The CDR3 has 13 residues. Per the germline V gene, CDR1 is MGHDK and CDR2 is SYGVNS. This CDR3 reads CASSETGTYEQYF. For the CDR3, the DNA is TGTGCCAGCAGTGAAACTGGCACCTACGAGCAGTACTTC.

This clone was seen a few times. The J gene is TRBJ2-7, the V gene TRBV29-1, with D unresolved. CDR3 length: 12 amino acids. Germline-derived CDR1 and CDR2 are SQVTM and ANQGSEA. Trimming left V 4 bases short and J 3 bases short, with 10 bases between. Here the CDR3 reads CSVGEGIYEQYF. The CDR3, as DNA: TGCAGCGTTGGCGAAGGAATCTACGAGCAGTACTTC.

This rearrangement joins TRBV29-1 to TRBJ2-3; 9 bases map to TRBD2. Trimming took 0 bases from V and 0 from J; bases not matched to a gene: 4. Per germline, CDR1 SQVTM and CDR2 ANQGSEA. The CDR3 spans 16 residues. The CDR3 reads CSVEDWLAGSTDTQYF. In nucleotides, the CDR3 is TGCAGCGTTGAAGATTGGCTAGCGGGAAGCACAGATACGCAGTATTTT.

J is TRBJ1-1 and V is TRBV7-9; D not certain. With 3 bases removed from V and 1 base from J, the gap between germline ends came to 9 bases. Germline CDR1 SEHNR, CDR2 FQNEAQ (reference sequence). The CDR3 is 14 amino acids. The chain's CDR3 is CASSFWTENTEAFF. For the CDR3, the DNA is TGTGCCAGCAGCTTTTGGACGGAGAACACTGAAGCTTTCTTT.

The CDR3 loop is CASSTTRGLVYGTQYF. The CDR3 bases are TGTGCCAGCAGCACTACGAGAGGACTAGTGTATGGGACCCAGTACTTC. This rearrangement joins TRBV7-9 to TRBJ2-5, with 7 positions matching TRBD2. V shed 5 bases, J shed 7 bases, and the junction held 16 bases outside the gene matches. The germline gives CDR1 SEHNR, CDR2 FQNEAQ (reference sequence). The CDR3 loop spans 16 amino acids.

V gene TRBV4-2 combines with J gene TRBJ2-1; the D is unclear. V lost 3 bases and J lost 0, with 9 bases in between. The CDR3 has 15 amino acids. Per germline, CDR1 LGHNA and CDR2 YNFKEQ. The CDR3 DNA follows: TGTGCCAGCAGCCATGACCCTGGCTCCTACAATGAGCAGTTCTTC. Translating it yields CASSHDPGSYNEQFF.

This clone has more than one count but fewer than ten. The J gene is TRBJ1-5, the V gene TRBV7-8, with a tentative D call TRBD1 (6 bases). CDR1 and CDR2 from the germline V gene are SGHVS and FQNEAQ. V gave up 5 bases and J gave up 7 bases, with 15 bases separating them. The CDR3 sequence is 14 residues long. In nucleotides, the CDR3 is TGTGCCAGCAGCGTTAAGGGACATCAACAGCCCCAGCATTTT. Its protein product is CASSVKGHQQPQHF. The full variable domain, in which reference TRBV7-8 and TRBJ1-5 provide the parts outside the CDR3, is GAGVSQSPRYKVAKRGQDVALRCDPISGHVSLFWYQQALGQGPEFLTYFQNEAQLDKSGLPSDRFFAERPEGSVSTLKIQRTQQEDSAVYLCASSVKGHQQPQHFGDGTRLSIL.

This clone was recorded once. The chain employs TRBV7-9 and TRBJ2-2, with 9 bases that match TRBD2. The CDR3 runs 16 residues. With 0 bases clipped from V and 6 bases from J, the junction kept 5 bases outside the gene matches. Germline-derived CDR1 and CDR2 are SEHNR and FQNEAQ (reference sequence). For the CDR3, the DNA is TGTGCCAGCAGCTTAGCCCTAGCGGGAATCGCCGGGGAGCTGTTTTTT. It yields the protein CASSLALAGIAGELFF.

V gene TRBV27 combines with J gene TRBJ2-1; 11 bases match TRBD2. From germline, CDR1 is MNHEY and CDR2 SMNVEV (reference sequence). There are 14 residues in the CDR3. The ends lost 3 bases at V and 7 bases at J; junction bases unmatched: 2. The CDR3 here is CASSFRTSGNEQFF. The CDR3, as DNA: TGTGCCAGCAGTTTCCGGACTAGCGGGAATGAGCAGTTCTTC.

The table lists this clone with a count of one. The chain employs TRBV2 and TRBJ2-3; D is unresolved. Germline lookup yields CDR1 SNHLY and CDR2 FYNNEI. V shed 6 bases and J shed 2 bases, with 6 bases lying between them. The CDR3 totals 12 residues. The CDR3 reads CASRGNTDTQYF. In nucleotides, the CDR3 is TGTGCCAGCAGGGGCAACACAGATACGCAGTATTTT.

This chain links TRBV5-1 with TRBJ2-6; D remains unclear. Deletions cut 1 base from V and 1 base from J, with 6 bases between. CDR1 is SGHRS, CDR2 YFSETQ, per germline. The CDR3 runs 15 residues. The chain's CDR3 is CASSLWSSGANVLTF. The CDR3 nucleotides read TGCGCCAGCAGCTTGTGGTCGTCTGGGGCCAACGTCCTGACTTTC.

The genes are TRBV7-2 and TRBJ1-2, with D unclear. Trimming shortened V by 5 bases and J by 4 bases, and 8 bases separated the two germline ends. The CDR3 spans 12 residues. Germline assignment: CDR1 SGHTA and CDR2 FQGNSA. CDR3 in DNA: TGTGCCAGCAGCCCTATGGGCTATGGCTACACCTTC. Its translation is CASSPMGYGYTF. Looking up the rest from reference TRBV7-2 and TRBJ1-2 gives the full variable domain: GAGVSQSPSNKVTEKGKDVELRCDPISGHTALYWYRQSLGQGLEFLIYFQGNSAPDKSGLPSDRFSAERTGGSVSTLTIQRTQQEDSAVYLCASSPMGYGYTFGSGTRLTVV.

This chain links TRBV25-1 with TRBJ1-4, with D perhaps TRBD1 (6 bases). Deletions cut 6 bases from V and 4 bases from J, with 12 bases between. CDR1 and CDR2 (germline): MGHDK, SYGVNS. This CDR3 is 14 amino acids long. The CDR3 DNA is TGTGCCAGCAGACTGACAGGAAATAATGAAAAACTGTTTTTT. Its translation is CASRLTGNNEKLFF.

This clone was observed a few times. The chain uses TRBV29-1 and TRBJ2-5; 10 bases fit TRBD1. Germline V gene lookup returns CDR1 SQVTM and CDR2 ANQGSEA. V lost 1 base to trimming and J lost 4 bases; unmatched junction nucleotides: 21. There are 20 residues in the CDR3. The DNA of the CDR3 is TGCAGCGTTGAAGGAATCAAGACAGGGGGCGCTTTCTCTGAGGGAGAGACCCAGTACTTC. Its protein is CSVEGIKTGGAFSEGETQYF.

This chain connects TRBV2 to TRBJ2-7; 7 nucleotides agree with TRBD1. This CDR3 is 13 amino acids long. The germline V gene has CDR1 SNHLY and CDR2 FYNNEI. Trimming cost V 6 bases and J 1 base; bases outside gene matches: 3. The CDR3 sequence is CASSLTGSYEQYF. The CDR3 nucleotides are TGTGCCAGCAGCTTGACAGGGTCCTACGAGCAGTACTTC.

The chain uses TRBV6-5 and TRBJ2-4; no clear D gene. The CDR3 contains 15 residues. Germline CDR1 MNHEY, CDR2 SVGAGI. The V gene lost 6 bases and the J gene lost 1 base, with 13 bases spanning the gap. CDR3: CASRDQYMAKNIQYF. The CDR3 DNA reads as TGTGCCAGCAGGGATCAATACATGGCCAAAAACATTCAGTACTTC.

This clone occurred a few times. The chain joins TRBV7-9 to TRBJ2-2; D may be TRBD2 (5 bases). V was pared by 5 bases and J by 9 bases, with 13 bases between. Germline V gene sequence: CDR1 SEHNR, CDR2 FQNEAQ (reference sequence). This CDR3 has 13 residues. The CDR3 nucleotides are TGTGCCAGCAGCCCAACAGCGGAGTGGGAGCTGTTTTTT. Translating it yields CASSPTAEWELFF. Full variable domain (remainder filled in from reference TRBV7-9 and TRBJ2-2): DTGVSQNPRHKITKRGQNVTFRCDPISEHNRLYWYRQTLGQGPEFLTYFQNEAQLEKSRLLSDRFSAERPKGSFSTLEIQRTEQGDSAMYLCASSPTAEWELFFGEGSRLTVL.

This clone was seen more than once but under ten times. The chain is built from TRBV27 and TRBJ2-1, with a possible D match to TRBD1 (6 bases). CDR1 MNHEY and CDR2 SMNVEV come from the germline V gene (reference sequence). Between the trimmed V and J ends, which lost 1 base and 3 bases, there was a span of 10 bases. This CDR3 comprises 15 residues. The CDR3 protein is CASSLWQGIYNEQFF. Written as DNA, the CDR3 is TGTGCCAGCAGTTTATGGCAGGGGATCTACAATGAGCAGTTCTTC.